The clone carrying this T cell receptor beta chain was recorded at least ten times. One end of the junction does not line up with germline, which may come from a read error. The record originates from a study of Graves' ophthalmopathy and Graves' hyperthyroidism. Orbital computed tomography, together with clinical symptoms, serum thyroxine, TRAb and thyroid ultrasound, was used for diagnosis. Germline V gives CDR1 SGHRS, CDR2 YFSETQ. The CDR3 sequence is 12 residues long. Transcripts of RNA were the source for amplifying TCR beta CDR3 regions. A first-round RT-PCR used HTBI primers, followed by a second-round multiplex PCR. TCRdb re-called the multiplex PCR reads through MiXCR, storing one row per CDR3 protein. In the table there are about 48,000 distinct CDR3 sequences, 50% of which are singletons.

Material: peripheral blood. This sequence joins TRBV5-1 and TRBJ2-7; 7 bases are shared with TRBD2. The source is an adult man with Graves' ophthalmopathy. CDR3 DNA: TGCGCCAGCAGCTTGGCCACCGGGAGGTGGGACTTC. This codes for CASSLATGRWDF.